The clone carrying this T cell receptor (beta chain) showed up just a few times. Its antigen is unknown. This CDR3 is 17 amino acids long. Trimming removed 0 bases at V and 0 bases at J, with 13 bases between. Germline assignment: CDR1 SGHKS and CDR2 YYEKEE (reference sequence). Two oligonucleotides, mixed equimolar, formed the beta constant-region primer covering TRBC1 and TRBC2. TCRdb processed the UMI-ligation and nested PCR reads anew with MiXCR; each CDR3 protein has one entry. The sample contains roughly 91,000 distinct CDR3 sequences, around 13% of which appear only once. The record originates from a study of naive and memory T cell subsets. Overall study findings and caveats: Each distinct alpha or beta sequence counts as one clonotype. TCR abundance followed a power law differing between naive and memory subsets.

The sequence was collected from a human donor in good health. This rearrangement joins TRBV5-5 to TRBJ2-1; weak D call: TRBD2 (6 bases). Material for sequencing was central memory CD4+ T cells from blood. The CDR3 is CASSLAAHGSSYNEQFF. CDR3 DNA sequence: TGTGCCAGCAGCTTGGCGGCCCACGGGAGCTCCTACAATGAGCAGTTCTTC.